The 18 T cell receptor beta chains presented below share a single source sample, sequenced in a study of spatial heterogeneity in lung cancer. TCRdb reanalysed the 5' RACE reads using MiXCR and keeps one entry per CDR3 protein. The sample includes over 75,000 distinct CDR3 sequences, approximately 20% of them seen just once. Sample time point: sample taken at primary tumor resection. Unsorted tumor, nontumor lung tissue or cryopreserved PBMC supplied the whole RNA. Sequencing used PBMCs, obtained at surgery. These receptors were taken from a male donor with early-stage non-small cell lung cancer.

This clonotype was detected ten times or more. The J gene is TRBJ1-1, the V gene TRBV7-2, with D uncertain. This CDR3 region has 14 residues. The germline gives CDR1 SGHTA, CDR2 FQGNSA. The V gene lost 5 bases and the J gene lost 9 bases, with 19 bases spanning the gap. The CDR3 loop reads CASSPYAASRKAFF. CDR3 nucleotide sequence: TGTGCCAGCAGCCCCTACGCGGCGAGTCGTAAAGCTTTCTTT.

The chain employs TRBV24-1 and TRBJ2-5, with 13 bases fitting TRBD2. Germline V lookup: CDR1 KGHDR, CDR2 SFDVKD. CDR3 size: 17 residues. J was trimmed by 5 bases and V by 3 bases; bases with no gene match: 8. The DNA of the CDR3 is TGTGCCACCAGTGATCCCTCACTAGCGGGGGGGCTCGAGACCCAGTACTTC. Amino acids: CATSDPSLAGGLETQYF.

The DNA of the CDR3 is TGTGCCACCAGTGACTCCGGGACAGGGGAAGAAAAACTGTTTTTT. Protein: CATSDSGTGEEKLFF. The V call is TRBV24-1, the J call TRBJ1-4, with 10 bases that match TRBD1. This CDR3 region has 15 residues. V lost 4 bases, J lost 8 bases, and 6 bases stayed unmatched. Germline assignment: CDR1 KGHDR and CDR2 SFDVKD.

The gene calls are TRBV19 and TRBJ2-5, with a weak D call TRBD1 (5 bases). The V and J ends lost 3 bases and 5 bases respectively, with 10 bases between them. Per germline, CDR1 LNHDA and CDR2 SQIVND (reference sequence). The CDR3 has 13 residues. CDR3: CASSMQGSETQYF. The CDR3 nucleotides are TGTGCCAGTAGTATGCAGGGATCCGAGACCCAGTACTTC.

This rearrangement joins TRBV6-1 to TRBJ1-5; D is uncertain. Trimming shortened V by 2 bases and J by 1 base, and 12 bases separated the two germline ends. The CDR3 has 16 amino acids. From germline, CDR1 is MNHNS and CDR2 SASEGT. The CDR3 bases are TGTGCCAGCAGTGAATCGAGAAGGGTGAGCAATCAGCCCCAGCATTTT. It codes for CASSESRRVSNQPQHF.

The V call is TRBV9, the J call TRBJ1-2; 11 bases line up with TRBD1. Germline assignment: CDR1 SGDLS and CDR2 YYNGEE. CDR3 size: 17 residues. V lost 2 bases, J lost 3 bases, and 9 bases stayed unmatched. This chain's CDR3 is CASSVGTGGIQDYGYTF. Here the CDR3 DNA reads TGTGCCAGCAGCGTCGGGACAGGGGGGATCCAAGACTATGGCTACACCTTC.

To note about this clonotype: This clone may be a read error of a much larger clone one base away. This CDR3 reads CASSQDSWRYETQYF. In DNA form, the CDR3 reads TGTGCCAGCAGCCAAGATAGCTGGAGATATGAGACCCAGTACTTC. V usage is TRBV3-1 and J usage is TRBJ2-5; D call uncertain. There are 15 residues in the CDR3. V was trimmed by 0 bases and J by 5 bases, leaving 13 bases between them. The germline CDR1 and CDR2 sequences are LGHDT and YNNKEL (reference sequence).

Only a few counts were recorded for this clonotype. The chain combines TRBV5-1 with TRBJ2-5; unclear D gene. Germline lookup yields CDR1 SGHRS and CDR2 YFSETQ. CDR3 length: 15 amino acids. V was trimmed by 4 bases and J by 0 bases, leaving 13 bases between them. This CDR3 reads CASSPSQVYQETQYF. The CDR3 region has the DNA TGCGCCAGCAGCCCCAGCCAAGTGTACCAAGAGACCCAGTACTTC.

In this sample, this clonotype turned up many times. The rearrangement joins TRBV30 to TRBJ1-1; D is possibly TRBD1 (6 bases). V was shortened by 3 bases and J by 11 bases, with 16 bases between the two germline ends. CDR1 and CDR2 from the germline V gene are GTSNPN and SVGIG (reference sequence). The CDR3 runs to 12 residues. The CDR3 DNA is TGTGCCTGGAGACGCACAGGGCCGGAGGCTTTCTTT. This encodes CAWRRTGPEAFF.

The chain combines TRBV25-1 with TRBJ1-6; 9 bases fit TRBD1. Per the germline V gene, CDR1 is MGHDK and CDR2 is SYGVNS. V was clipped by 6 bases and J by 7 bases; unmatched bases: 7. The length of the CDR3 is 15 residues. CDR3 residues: CASSLTGTGNSPLHF. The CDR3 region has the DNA TGTGCCAGCAGCTTGACCGGGACAGGGAATTCACCCCTCCACTTT.

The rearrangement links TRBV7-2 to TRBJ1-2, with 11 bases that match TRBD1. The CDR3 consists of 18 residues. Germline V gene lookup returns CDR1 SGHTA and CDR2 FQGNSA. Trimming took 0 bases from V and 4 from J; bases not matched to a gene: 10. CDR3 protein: CASSLALSDRGLTYGYTF. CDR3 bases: TGTGCCAGCAGCTTAGCTTTATCGGACAGGGGGCTAACCTATGGCTACACCTTC.

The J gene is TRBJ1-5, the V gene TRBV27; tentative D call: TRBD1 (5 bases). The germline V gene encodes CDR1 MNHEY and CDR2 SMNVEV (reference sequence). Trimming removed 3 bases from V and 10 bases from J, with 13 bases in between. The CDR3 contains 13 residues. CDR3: CASSLGGETPQHF. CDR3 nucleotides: TGTGCCAGCAGTTTGGGGGGGGAGACACCCCAGCATTTT.

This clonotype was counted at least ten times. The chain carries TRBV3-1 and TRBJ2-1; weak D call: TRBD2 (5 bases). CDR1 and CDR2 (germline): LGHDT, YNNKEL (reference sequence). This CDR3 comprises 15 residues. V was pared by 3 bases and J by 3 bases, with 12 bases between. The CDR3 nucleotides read TGTGCCAGCAGCCACCCACTAGGAGTCTACAATGAGCAGTTCTTC. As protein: CASSHPLGVYNEQFF.

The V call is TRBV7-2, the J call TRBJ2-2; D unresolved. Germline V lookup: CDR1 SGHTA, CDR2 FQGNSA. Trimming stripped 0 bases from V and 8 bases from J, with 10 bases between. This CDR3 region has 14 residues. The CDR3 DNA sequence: TGTGCCAGCAGCTTAGCGCAGACATGGGGGGAGCTGTTTTTT. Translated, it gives CASSLAQTWGELFF.

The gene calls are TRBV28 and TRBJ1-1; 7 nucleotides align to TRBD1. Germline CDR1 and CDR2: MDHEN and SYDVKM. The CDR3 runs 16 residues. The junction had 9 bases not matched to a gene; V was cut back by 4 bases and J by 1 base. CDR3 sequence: CASSSLPGTENTEAFF. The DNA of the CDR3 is TGTGCCAGCAGTTCGTTACCCGGGACAGAGAACACTGAAGCTTTCTTT.

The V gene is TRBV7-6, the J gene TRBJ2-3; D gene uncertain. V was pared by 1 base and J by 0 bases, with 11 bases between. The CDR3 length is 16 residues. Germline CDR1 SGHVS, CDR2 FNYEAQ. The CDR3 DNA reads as TGTGCCAGCAGCTTAGTGCCCGATCGTAGCACAGATACGCAGTATTTT. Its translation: CASSLVPDRSTDTQYF.

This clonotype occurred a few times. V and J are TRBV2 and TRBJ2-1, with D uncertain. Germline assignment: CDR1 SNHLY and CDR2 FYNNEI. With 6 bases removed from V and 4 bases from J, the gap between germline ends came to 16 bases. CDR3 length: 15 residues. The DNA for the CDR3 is TGTGCCAGCAGAACGTTGGTTACCGGATACAATGAGCAGTTCTTC. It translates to CASRTLVTGYNEQFF.

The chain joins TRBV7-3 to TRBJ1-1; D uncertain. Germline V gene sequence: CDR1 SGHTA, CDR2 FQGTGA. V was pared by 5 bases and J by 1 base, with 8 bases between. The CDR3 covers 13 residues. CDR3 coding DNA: TGTGCCAGCAGCCGCGACACGAACACTGAAGCTTTCTTT. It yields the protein CASSRDTNTEAFF.